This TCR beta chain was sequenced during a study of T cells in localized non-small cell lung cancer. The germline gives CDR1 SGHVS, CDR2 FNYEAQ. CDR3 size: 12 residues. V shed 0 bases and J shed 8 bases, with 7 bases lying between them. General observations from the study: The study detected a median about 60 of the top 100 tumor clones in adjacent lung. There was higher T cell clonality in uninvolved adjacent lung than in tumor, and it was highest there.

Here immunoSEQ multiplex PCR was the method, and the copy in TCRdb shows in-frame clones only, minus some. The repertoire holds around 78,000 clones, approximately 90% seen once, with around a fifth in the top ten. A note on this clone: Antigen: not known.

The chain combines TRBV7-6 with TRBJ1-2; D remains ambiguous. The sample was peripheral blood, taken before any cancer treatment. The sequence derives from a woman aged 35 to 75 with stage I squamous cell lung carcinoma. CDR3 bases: TGTGCCAGCAGCTTAGCAGCTGGCGGCTACACCTTC. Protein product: CASSLAAGGYTF.